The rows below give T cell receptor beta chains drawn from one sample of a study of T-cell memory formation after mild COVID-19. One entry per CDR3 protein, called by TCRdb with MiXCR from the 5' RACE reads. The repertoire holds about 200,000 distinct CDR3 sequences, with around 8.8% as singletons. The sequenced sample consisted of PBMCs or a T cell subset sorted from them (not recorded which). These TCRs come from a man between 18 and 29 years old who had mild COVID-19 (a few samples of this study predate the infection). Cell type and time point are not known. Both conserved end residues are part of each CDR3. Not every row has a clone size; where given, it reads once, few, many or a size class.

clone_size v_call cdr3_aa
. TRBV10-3 CAISDGGLVETQYF
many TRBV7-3 CASSLHPRTDTQYF
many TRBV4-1 CASSRGPAGDTEAFF
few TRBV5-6 CASSDGLADQETQYF
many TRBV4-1 CASSYSQGGDTQYF
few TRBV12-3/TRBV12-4 CASRPGGFYGYTF
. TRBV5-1 CASSLAGGYQPQHF
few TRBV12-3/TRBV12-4 CASSLVRTGLFF
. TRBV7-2 CASSLQGMDTEAFF
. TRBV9 CASSPRGDQNTGELFF
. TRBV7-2 CASSHSRGPNTQYF
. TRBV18 CASSAAQGNSPLHF
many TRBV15 CATSAALNYEQYF
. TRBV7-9 CASSPGREDTEAFF
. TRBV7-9 CANSRGGQETQYF
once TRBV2 CASSSLAGGDTQYF
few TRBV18 CASSPTTGNTEAFF
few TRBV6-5 CASSWSPSTDTQYF
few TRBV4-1 CASSQDPPPSTDTQYF
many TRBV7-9 CASRLALGQRTSGSYNEQFF